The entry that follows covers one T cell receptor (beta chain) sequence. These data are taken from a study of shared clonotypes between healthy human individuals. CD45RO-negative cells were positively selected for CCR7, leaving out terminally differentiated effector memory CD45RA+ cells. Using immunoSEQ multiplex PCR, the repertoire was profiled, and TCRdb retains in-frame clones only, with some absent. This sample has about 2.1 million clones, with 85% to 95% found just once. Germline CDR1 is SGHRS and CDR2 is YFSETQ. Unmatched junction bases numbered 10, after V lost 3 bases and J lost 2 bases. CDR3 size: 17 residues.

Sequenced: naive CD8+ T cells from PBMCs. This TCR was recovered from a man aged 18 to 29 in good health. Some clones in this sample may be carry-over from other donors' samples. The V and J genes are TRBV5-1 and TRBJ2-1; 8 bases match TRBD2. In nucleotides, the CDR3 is TGCGCCAGCAGCTCCAAATTAGCGGGATCGGCCTACAATGAGCAGTTCTTC. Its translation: CASSSKLAGSAYNEQFF.